The 26 T cell receptor beta chains given below trace back to one sample, sequenced in a study of T cell changes during pregnancy in multiple sclerosis. Repertoires were generated with immunoSEQ multiplex PCR, while TCRdb's copy carries only in-frame clones and drops some. The sample lists approximately 71,000 clones; over 85% were seen once. The sequences come from peripheral blood, collected in the third trimester of pregnancy. Receptor source: a female donor with multiple sclerosis, enrolled in a pregnancy study.

The chain has TRBV19 and TRBJ2-1; 10 positions agree with TRBD1. Germline-derived CDR1 and CDR2 are LNHDA and SQIVND (reference sequence). This CDR3 spans 14 amino acids. V shed 5 bases, J shed 5 bases, and the junction held 3 bases outside the gene matches. This CDR3 reads CASSWGQGNNEQFF. CDR3 in DNA: TGTGCCAGTAGTTGGGGACAGGGGAACAATGAGCAGTTCTTC. The full variable domain, its missing parts supplied by reference TRBV19 and TRBJ2-1, is DGGITQSPKYLFRKEGQNVTLSCEQNLNHDAMYWYRQDPGQGLRLIYYSQIVNDFQKGDIAEGYSVSREKKESFPLTVTSAQKNPTAFYLCASSWGQGNNEQFFGPGTRLTVL.

The V and J genes are TRBV27 and TRBJ2-3, with TRBD2 matching 9 bases. The CDR3 extends over 15 amino acids. Germline CDR1 MNHEY, CDR2 SMNVEV (reference sequence). V dropped 9 bases and J dropped 3; count of bases not matched to a gene: 10. This CDR3 is CASKREDGGTDTQYF. CDR3 DNA sequence: TGTGCCAGTAAGCGGGAGGACGGAGGAACAGATACGCAGTATTTT.

The V and J genes are TRBV30 and TRBJ1-2, with D maybe TRBD1 (6 bases). Trimming shortened V by 4 bases and J by 2 bases, and 23 bases separated the two germline ends. The CDR3 covers 17 residues. The germline V gene encodes CDR1 GTSNPN and CDR2 SVGIG (reference sequence). CDR3 nucleotides: TGTGCCTGGACCGAGGCAGGGGCGGAAAAGTTGAACTATGGCTACACCTTC. Translation gives CAWTEAGAEKLNYGYTF.

V is TRBV18 and J is TRBJ1-1, with 8 bases fitting TRBD1. This CDR3 contains 14 residues. Germline lookup yields CDR1 KGHSH and CDR2 LQKENI. Trimming at V came to 6 bases and at J to 5 bases, leaving 8 bases not matched to a gene. CDR3 protein: CASSLQGVETEAFF. The CDR3 DNA follows: TGTGCCAGCTCCTTACAGGGGGTTGAAACTGAAGCTTTCTTT.

The gene calls are TRBV27 and TRBJ1-4, with 11 bases aligning to TRBD1. Unmatched junction bases numbered 12, after V lost 8 bases and J lost 7 bases. The CDR3 runs 16 residues. Germline V gene sequence: CDR1 MNHEY, CDR2 SMNVEV (reference sequence). This CDR3 reads CASSPGQGVGGEKLFF. The CDR3 DNA follows: TGTGCCAGCTCACCGGGACAGGGGGTGGGAGGTGAAAAACTGTTTTTT.

J is TRBJ2-3 and V is TRBV5-1; 9 nucleotides match TRBD1. The CDR3 runs to 15 residues. V was clipped by 3 bases and J by 0 bases; unmatched bases: 2. Germline CDR1 SGHRS, CDR2 YFSETQ. The CDR3 loop reads CASSSGQGSTDTQYF. In DNA, the CDR3 is TGCGCCAGCAGCTCGGGACAGGGCAGCACAGATACGCAGTATTTT.

The V call is TRBV5-4, the J call TRBJ2-3, with 7 positions matching TRBD1. The CDR3 totals 17 residues. From germline, CDR1 is SGHNT and CDR2 YYREEE (reference sequence). V dropped 0 bases and J dropped 3; count of bases not matched to a gene: 10. Here the CDR3 reads CASSLAGRGRVTDTQYF. The DNA of the CDR3 is TGTGCCAGCAGCTTGGCGGGAAGGGGGCGGGTTACAGATACGCAGTATTTT.

This CDR3 is CASKREDLTDTQYF. The CDR3 coding sequence is TGTGCCAGTAAGAGGGAGGATCTCACAGATACGCAGTATTTT. V is TRBV19 and J is TRBJ2-3; TRBD2 is a possible D gene (6 bases). CDR1 and CDR2 from the germline V gene are LNHDA and SQIVND (reference sequence). V was clipped by 7 bases and J by 2 bases, with 13 bases between them. The CDR3 sequence is 14 residues long.

The chain recombines TRBV6-5 with TRBJ2-7; maybe TRBD2 (5 bases). CDR3 length equals 12 residues. Trimming pared 7 bases from V and 11 bases from J, leaving 18 bases between. CDR1 and CDR2 from the germline V gene are MNHEY and SVGAGI. The CDR3 DNA reads TGTGCCAGCAATCGGAGGTCGGGGAGAAAGTACTTC. This sequence encodes CASNRRSGRKYF.

The J gene is TRBJ1-2, the V gene TRBV19, with 7 bases identical to TRBD1. The germline CDR1 and CDR2 sequences are LNHDA and SQIVND (reference sequence). Trimming at V came to 4 bases and at J to 8 bases, leaving 13 bases not matched to a gene. The CDR3 contains 15 residues. In nucleotides, the CDR3 is TGTGCCAGTAGTAAGCTTGACAGGGAATGGCGGGGCTACACCTTC. Residues: CASSKLDREWRGYTF.

The chain employs TRBV12-5 and TRBJ2-7; D gene ambiguous. The germline gives CDR1 LGHNT, CDR2 FRNRAP. Trimming pared 5 bases from V and 3 bases from J, leaving 2 bases between. The CDR3 covers 10 residues. The CDR3 is CASGHYEQYF. Written as DNA, the CDR3 is TGTGCTAGTGGTCACTACGAGCAGTACTTC.

This clone appeared a single time. The chain is built from TRBV10-2 and TRBJ2-7, with 8 bases fitting TRBD1. Trimming took 7 bases from V and 4 from J; bases not matched to a gene: 12. CDR1 and CDR2 (germline): WSHSY, SAAADI. The CDR3 totals 15 residues. This CDR3 is CASIVLTGVRYEQYF. CDR3 in DNA: TGCGCCAGCATTGTTTTGACAGGGGTCAGGTACGAGCAGTACTTC.

The V gene is TRBV5-1, the J gene TRBJ1-1; 7 positions agree with TRBD1. Germline V lookup: CDR1 SGHRS, CDR2 YFSETQ. V lost 3 bases and J lost 11; bases outside the gene matches: 7. CDR3 length: 12 amino acids. The CDR3 protein is CASSWGDSEAFF. CDR3 nucleotides: TGCGCCAGCAGCTGGGGGGACAGCGAGGCTTTCTTT. Complete variable domain (other parts from reference TRBV5-1 and TRBJ1-1): KAGVTQTPRYLIKTRGQQVTLSCSPISGHRSVSWYQQTPGQGLQFLFEYFSETQRNKGNFPGRFSGRQFSNSRSEMNVSTLELGDSALYLCASSWGDSEAFFGQGTRLTVV.

V and J are TRBV6-5 and TRBJ1-3; 9 nucleotides match TRBD1. The CDR3 loop spans 13 amino acids. The V gene end was trimmed by 8 bases and the J gene end by 4 bases; junction bases not matched to a gene: 3. Germline V CDR1 and CDR2: MNHEY, SVGAGI. The CDR3, as DNA: TGTGCCAGCTACAGGGGGCCGGGAAACACCATATATTTT. As protein: CASYRGPGNTIYF.

This clone was recorded only once. The chain employs TRBV11-1 and TRBJ1-3, with a tentative D call TRBD1 (5 bases). Germline values: CDR1 SGHAT, CDR2 FQDESV (reference sequence). The V end was cut by 6 bases, the J end by 0 bases, with 12 bases between. CDR3 size: 15 residues. CDR3 sequence reads: CASSAGRNSGNTIYF. The CDR3 nucleotides read TGTGCCAGCAGTGCGGGACGGAACTCTGGAAACACCATATATTTT.

The chain has TRBV6-5 and TRBJ2-1; weak D call: TRBD2 (5 bases). Deletions cut 2 bases from V and 6 bases from J, with 17 bases between. The CDR3 extends over 16 amino acids. Germline values: CDR1 MNHEY, CDR2 SVGAGI. The DNA of the CDR3 is TGTGCCAGCAGTTACGTCCTAGGGAGCCCACTCAATGAGCAGTTCTTC. Translation: CASSYVLGSPLNEQFF.

V and J are TRBV5-1 and TRBJ2-7; D unresolved. This CDR3 has 11 amino acids. Deletions cut 2 bases from V and 3 bases from J, with 3 bases between. Germline assignment: CDR1 SGHRS and CDR2 YFSETQ. CDR3: CASSFRYEQYF. Here the CDR3 DNA reads TGCGCCAGCAGCTTCCGCTACGAGCAGTACTTC.

The V call is TRBV4-3, the J call TRBJ1-2; unclear D gene. There are 15 residues in the CDR3. CDR1 is LGHNA, CDR2 YSLEER, per germline. Trimming shortened V by 4 bases and J by 4 bases, and 16 bases separated the two germline ends. The CDR3 region has the DNA TGCGCCAGCAGCCCCCCGGAGGGCTGGGGCTATGGCTACACCTTC. It encodes CASSPPEGWGYGYTF.

The V gene is TRBV27, the J gene TRBJ1-1, with 11 bases identical to TRBD1. V dropped 0 bases and J dropped 0; count of bases not matched to a gene: 6. This CDR3 has 18 residues. Germline V gene sequence: CDR1 MNHEY, CDR2 SMNVEV (reference sequence). CDR3 residues: CASSLSGTGGRVNTEAFF. CDR3 in DNA: TGTGCCAGCAGTTTATCGGGGACAGGGGGGCGGGTGAACACTGAAGCTTTCTTT.

The J gene is TRBJ2-7, the V gene TRBV9; TRBD2 matches at 9 bases. Trimming removed 0 bases from V and 5 bases from J; junction bases left unmatched: 0. Germline lookup yields CDR1 SGDLS and CDR2 YYNGEE. CDR3 length: 13 amino acids. This CDR3 reads CASSVGGGDEQYF. In DNA, the CDR3 is TGTGCCAGCAGCGTAGGCGGGGGGGACGAGCAGTACTTC. Full variable domain (remainder filled in from reference TRBV9 and TRBJ2-7): DSGVTQTPKHLITATGQRVTLRCSPRSGDLSVYWYQQSLDQGLQFLIQYYNGEERAKGNILERFSAQQFPDLHSELNLSSLELGDSALYFCASSVGGGDEQYFGPGTRLTVT.

The gene calls are TRBV7-3 and TRBJ2-1; D not certain. V dropped 0 bases and J dropped 5 bases, with 5 bases sitting between them. The CDR3 is 13 residues long. Germline CDR1 reads SGHTA; CDR2 reads FQGTGA. CDR3 in amino acids: CASSLTRNNEQFF. CDR3 coding DNA: TGTGCCAGCAGCTTAACCAGGAACAATGAGCAGTTCTTC.

Points on this clone: At one boundary the junction diverges from the germline segment, which might be a read error. V and J are TRBV2 and TRBJ1-2, with D possibly matching TRBD1 (5 bases). Germline V CDR1 and CDR2: SNHLY, FYNNEI. This CDR3 is 13 amino acids long. The CDR3 loop is CASSEDRNYGYTF. The CDR3 DNA sequence: TGTGCCAGCAGCGAAGACAGAAACTATGGCTACACCTTC.

The V and J genes are TRBV5-1 and TRBJ1-2, with D perhaps TRBD1 (5 bases). Germline assignment: CDR1 SGHRS and CDR2 YFSETQ. The CDR3 sequence is 14 residues long. Trimming removed 0 bases at V and 8 bases at J, with 14 bases between. CDR3 DNA: TGCGCCAGCAGCTTGGACACTGCAGGGCTAGGCTACACCTTC. It is translated as CASSLDTAGLGYTF.

The sample holds one count of this clone. The J gene is TRBJ1-5, the V gene TRBV19; TRBD1 is a possible D gene (5 bases). CDR3 size: 15 residues. With 3 bases removed from V and 0 bases from J, the gap between germline ends came to 9 bases. CDR1 is LNHDA, CDR2 SQIVND, per germline (reference sequence). CDR3 in amino acids: CASSIPRDSNQPQHF. In nucleotides, the CDR3 is TGTGCCAGTAGTATCCCCAGGGATAGCAATCAGCCCCAGCATTTT. The entire variable domain, with the rest obtained from reference TRBV19 and TRBJ1-5, is as follows: DGGITQSPKYLFRKEGQNVTLSCEQNLNHDAMYWYRQDPGQGLRLIYYSQIVNDFQKGDIAEGYSVSREKKESFPLTVTSAQKNPTAFYLCASSIPRDSNQPQHFGDGTRLSIL.

The chain carries TRBV19 and TRBJ1-1; D is uncertain. The germline V and J ends were trimmed by 7 bases and 8 bases, with 11 bases remaining between them. Germline V CDR1 and CDR2: LNHDA, SQIVND (reference sequence). CDR3 length: 11 amino acids. The chain's CDR3 is CASIREAEAFF. The CDR3 DNA follows: TGTGCCAGTATTCGGGAGGCAGAAGCTTTCTTT.

This chain's CDR3 is CASSSRIRRYEQYF. DNA of the CDR3: TGTGCCAGCAGTAGCAGGATCAGGCGTTACGAGCAGTACTTC. The genes are TRBV27 and TRBJ2-7; no clear D. Germline V lookup: CDR1 MNHEY, CDR2 SMNVEV (reference sequence). V was clipped by 5 bases and J by 4 bases, with 15 bases between them. The CDR3 has 14 amino acids.